This T cell receptor beta chain was identified in a study of technical replicates of blood from a handful of donors (dated 2017 in TCRdb). This clone has just a few counts. The specificity of this receptor is unknown. There are no base qualities to consult, and no much larger clone falls within one base. The method behind the library was the immunoSEQ multiplex PCR assay. TCRdb mirrors the immuneACCESS table, restricted to in-frame sequences. Some clones are absent from its copies; in checked studies, under half trace to an unresolved V gene, and the reason for the others is unknown. The sample table records about 83,000 clones; 92% of these occur just once. 0.27% of the sample lies in the top ten. CDR1 ENHRY and CDR2 SYGVKD are derived from the germline V gene. The CDR3 starts with the cysteine, ends with the phenylalanine, and has 13 residues. Solely the CDR3 DNA is kept, with 39 bases framed from the first base. Deletion took 2 bases off V and 4 bases off J, with a span of 5 bases between the germline ends.

The sequenced material came from T cells isolated from PBMCs. The chain is assembled from TRBV10-3 and TRBJ1-4; no D gene can be assigned with confidence. This sequence originates from a human donor in good health. The nucleotide sequence reads TGTGCCATCAGTGAGGAGAATAATGAAAAACTGTTTTTT. This encodes CAISEENNEKLFF.